One sample yielded the 12 T cell receptor beta chains listed below, sequenced in a study of read filtering for tumor transcriptome and immune sequencing. This library used approximately 370 ng RNA and molecular barcoded adaptors spanning alpha/delta and beta/gamma chains. TCRdb reprocessed the reads with MiXCR, giving one entry per CDR3 protein. Of about 86,000 distinct CDR3 sequences in the sample, 12% were seen once. The sequenced sample consisted of a population of CD138-negative cells sorted from bone marrow. The receptors originated from a donor at least 40 years old with multiple myeloma.

This clonotype was recorded at least ten times. This sequence joins TRBV12-3 or TRBV12-4 and TRBJ2-2; 8 bases map to TRBD1. The CDR3 has 14 amino acids. The junction had 8 bases not matched to a gene; V was cut back by 7 bases and J by 7 bases. The CDR3 DNA sequence: TGTGCCAGCATGCGGACAGGGAGAGACGGGGAGCTGTTTTTT. It yields the protein CASMRTGRDGELFF.

This clonotype has a count of ten or more. The chain couples TRBV20-1 to TRBJ1-5; D not resolved. With 0 bases removed from V and 4 bases from J, the gap between germline ends came to 10 bases. Germline assignment: CDR1 DFQATT and CDR2 SNEGSKA (reference sequence). The CDR3 sequence is 14 residues long. CDR3: CSARDEGTNQPQHF. The CDR3 region has the DNA TGCAGTGCTAGAGATGAGGGTACTAATCAGCCCCAGCATTTT.

This clonotype came up many times. The chain uses TRBV29-1 and TRBJ2-6; D uncertain. CDR3 size: 15 residues. The V end lost 2 bases, the J end lost 0 bases, and 8 bases lay between the germline ends. The germline CDR1 and CDR2 sequences are SQVTM and ANQGSEA. Written as DNA, the CDR3 is TGCAGCGTTGAACAGGCCTCCTCTGGGGCCAACGTCCTGACTTTC. Its translation is CSVEQASSGANVLTF.

As to this clonotype: At one end the junction does not follow the germline gene, possibly because of a read error. V and J are TRBV20-1 and TRBJ2-1; D gene uncertain. Germline lookup yields CDR1 DFQATT and CDR2 SNEGSKA (reference sequence). This CDR3 contains 14 residues. CDR3 in amino acids: CSVKEAGQYSEQLF. CDR3 bases: TGCAGTGTAAAGGAAGCCGGGCAGTACAGTGAGCAGTTATTC.

V is TRBV28 and J is TRBJ1-5; weak D call: TRBD1 (6 bases). Between the trimmed V and J ends, which lost 7 bases and 0 bases, there was a span of 16 bases. The CDR3 runs to 16 residues. Germline V gives CDR1 MDHEN, CDR2 SYDVKM. DNA of the CDR3: TGTGCCAGCAACGAAGTGTCCAGGGGTAGCAATCAGCCCCAGCATTTT. Translation: CASNEVSRGSNQPQHF. Together with reference TRBV28 and TRBJ1-5, the CDR3 gives the full variable domain: DVKVTQSSRYLVKRTGEKVFLECVQDMDHENMFWYRQDPGLGLRLIYFSYDVKMKEKGDIPEGYSVSREKKERFSLILESASTNQTSMYLCASNEVSRGSNQPQHFGDGTRLSIL.

Many counts were recorded for this clonotype. The rearrangement links TRBV28 to TRBJ1-1; D perhaps matches TRBD1 (6 bases). CDR1 MDHEN and CDR2 SYDVKM come from the germline V gene. With 8 bases removed from V and 4 bases from J, the gap between germline ends came to 14 bases. CDR3 length: 13 residues. The CDR3 is CASGGGAATEAFF. The CDR3 DNA reads TGTGCCAGCGGCGGGGGCGCCGCCACTGAAGCTTTCTTT.

This clonotype was observed at least ten times. The rearrangement uses TRBV10-2 and TRBJ2-3, with 9 bases lining up with TRBD1. The V gene's germline CDR1 is WSHSY and CDR2 SAAADI. V trimming: 6 bases; J trimming: 5 bases; junction bases outside the gene matches: 6. The CDR3 runs to 14 residues. The CDR3 loop reads CASSAGQGIDTQYF. The CDR3 bases are TGCGCCAGCAGCGCGGGACAGGGTATAGATACGCAGTATTTT.

This clonotype was observed a few times. CDR3 region: CASSELGRVDEQFF. CDR3 in DNA: TGCGCCAGCTCCGAACTTGGGCGGGTGGATGAGCAGTTCTTC. The rearrangement joins TRBV5-1 to TRBJ2-1, with D perhaps matching TRBD2 (5 bases). This CDR3 comprises 14 residues. From germline, CDR1 is SGHRS and CDR2 YFSETQ. V lost 7 bases and J lost 8, with 19 bases in between.

V and J are TRBV6-1 and TRBJ2-3; the D is unclear. Trimming shortened V by 5 bases and J by 6 bases, and 9 bases separated the two germline ends. The CDR3 totals 12 residues. Per germline, CDR1 MNHNS and CDR2 SASEGT. CDR3 sequence: CASSSIGDTQYF. DNA for the CDR3: TGTGCCAGCAGTTCGATCGGGGATACGCAGTATTTT.

The chain joins TRBV7-9 to TRBJ1-1; a weak D match, TRBD1 (5 bases). The V gene's germline CDR1 is SEHNR and CDR2 FQNEAQ (reference sequence). The CDR3 is 14 amino acids. V gave up 5 bases and J gave up 4 bases, with 14 bases separating them. For the CDR3, the DNA is TGTGCCAGCAGCACCCAGGGCTGGGGCACTGAAGCTTTCTTT. Translation: CASSTQGWGTEAFF.

On this clonotype itself: No conserved phenylalanine or tryptophan is present at the end of the CDR3, so a read error is the likely explanation. The V gene is TRBV6-5, the J gene TRBJ2-1, with 9 bases fitting TRBD2. CDR1 and CDR2 from the germline V gene are MNHEY and SVGAGI. CDR3 length: 15 residues. The V segment lost 5 bases and the J segment 6 bases; nucleotides outside the gene matches: 8. In nucleotides, the CDR3 is TGTGCCAGCAGTATAATGACTAGCGGTATCAATGAGCAGTTCCTC. Translation: CASSIMTSGINEQFL.

Ten or more counts support this clonotype. The chain uses TRBV24-1 and TRBJ2-7, with 9 bases lining up with TRBD1. The J segment lost 2 bases and the V segment lost 4 bases, leaving 5 bases of the junction unmatched. Germline loops: CDR1 KGHDR, CDR2 SFDVKD. This CDR3 spans 15 amino acids. The CDR3: CATSDPGQGTYEQYF. The CDR3 bases are TGTGCCACCAGTGACCCCGGACAGGGGACCTACGAGCAGTACTTC.